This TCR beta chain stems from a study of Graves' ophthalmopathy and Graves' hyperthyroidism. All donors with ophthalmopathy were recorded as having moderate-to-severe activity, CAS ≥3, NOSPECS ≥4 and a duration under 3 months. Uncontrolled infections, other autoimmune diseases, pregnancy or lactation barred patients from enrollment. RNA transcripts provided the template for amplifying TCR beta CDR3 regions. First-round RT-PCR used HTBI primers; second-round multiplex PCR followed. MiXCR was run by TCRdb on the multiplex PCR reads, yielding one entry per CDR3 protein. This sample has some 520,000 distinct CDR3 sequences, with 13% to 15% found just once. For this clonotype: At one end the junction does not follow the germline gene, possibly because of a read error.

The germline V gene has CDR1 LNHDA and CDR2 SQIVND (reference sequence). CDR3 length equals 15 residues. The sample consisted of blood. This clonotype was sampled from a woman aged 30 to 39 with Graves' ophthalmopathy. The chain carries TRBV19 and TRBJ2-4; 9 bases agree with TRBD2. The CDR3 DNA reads TGTGCCAGTAGATTAGCGGGGGCAGCCAAAAACATTAAGTACTTC. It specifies CASRLAGAAKNIKYF. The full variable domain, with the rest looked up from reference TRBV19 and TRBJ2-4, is DGGITQSPKYLFRKEGQNVTLSCEQNLNHDAMYWYRQDPGQGLRLIYYSQIVNDFQKGDIAEGYSVSREKKESFPLTVTSAQKNPTAFYLCASRLAGAAKNIKYFGAGTRLSVL.